This TCR beta chain originates from a study of response to subunit inactivated influenza vaccine. General study results and limits: Each seasonal influenza vaccination recruits few new T cells, the authors suggested.

Comment on this clonotype: The antigen is unknown.

In germline, CDR1 is KGHDR, CDR2 SFDVKD. Trimming at V came to 0 bases and at J to 0 bases, leaving 15 bases not matched to a gene. There are 22 residues in the CDR3. In TCRdb, the RT-PCR reads were re-called with MiXCR into one record per CDR3 protein. The sample records hundreds of thousands of distinct CDR3 sequences, approximately 15% being singletons. The chain combines TRBV24-1 with TRBJ2-2, with 10 bases matching TRBD2. The sequencing used CD4+ T cells sorted from PBMCs, collected roughly 24 months after vaccination. The TCR comes from a man between 50 and 75 years old who received an inactivated influenza vaccine. CDR3 DNA sequence: TGTGCCACCAGTGATTTGTCAGCGGGAGGGCCTAAGATACGCCCGAACACCGGGGAGCTGTTTTTT. As protein: CATSDLSAGGPKIRPNTGELFF.